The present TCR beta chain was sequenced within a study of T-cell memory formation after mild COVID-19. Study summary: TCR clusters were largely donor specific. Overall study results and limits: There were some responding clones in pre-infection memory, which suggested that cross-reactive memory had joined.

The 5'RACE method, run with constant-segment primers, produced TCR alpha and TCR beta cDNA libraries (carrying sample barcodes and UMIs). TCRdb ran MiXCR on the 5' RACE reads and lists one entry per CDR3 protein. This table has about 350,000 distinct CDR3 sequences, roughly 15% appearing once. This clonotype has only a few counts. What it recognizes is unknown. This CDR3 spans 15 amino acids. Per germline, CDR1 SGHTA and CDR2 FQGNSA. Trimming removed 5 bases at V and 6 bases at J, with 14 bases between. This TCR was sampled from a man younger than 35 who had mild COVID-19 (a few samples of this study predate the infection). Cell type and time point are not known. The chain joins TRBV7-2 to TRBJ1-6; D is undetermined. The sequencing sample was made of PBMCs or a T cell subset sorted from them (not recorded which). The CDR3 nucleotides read TGTGCCAGCAGCCCCCGCCAGCAGCTTAATTCACCCCTCCACTTT. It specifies CASSPRQQLNSPLHF.